This T cell receptor beta chain originates from a study of blood T cell repertoires in COVID-19. TCRdb's copy holds only in-frame clones and misses some; the assay was immunoSEQ multiplex PCR. The sample lists 200,000 to 250,000 clones; about 86% were seen once. Source material: PBMCs or T cells enriched from blood (not recorded which). The clonotype was recovered from a woman aged 50 to 65 with acute COVID-19.

The CDR3 loop reads CATGPGWAGENIQYF. In DNA, the CDR3 is TGTGCCACCGGACCCGGGTGGGCGGGAGAAAACATTCAGTACTTC. The chain carries TRBV6-5 and TRBJ2-4, with 7 bases matching TRBD2. Per germline, CDR1 MNHEY and CDR2 SVGAGI. The CDR3 spans 15 residues. V shed 10 bases, J shed 5 bases, and the junction held 14 bases outside the gene matches.